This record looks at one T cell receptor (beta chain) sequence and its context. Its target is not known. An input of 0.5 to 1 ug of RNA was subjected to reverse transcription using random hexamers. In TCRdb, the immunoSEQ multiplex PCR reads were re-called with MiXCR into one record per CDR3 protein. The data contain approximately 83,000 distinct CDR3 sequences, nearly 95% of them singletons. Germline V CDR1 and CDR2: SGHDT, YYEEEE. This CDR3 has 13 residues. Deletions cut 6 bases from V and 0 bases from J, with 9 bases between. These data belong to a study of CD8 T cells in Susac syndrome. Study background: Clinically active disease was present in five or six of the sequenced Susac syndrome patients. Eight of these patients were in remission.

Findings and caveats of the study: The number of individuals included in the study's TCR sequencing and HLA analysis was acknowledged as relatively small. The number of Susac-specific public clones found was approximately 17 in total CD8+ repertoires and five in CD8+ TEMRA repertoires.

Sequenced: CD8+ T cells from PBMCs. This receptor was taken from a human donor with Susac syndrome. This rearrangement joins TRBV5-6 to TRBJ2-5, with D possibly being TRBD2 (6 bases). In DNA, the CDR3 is TGTGCCAGCACGGGACTGTACCAAGAGACCCAGTACTTC. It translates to CASTGLYQETQYF.